This is a list of T cell receptor beta chains from one sample in a study of cytomegalovirus exposure and HLA in healthy donors. This table comes from immunoSEQ multiplex PCR, and its TCRdb copy is limited to in-frame clones, with some not included. The sample lists about 170,000 clones; 80% to 85% were seen once. The sequenced material came from PBMCs. Receptors were obtained from a male donor in good health and CMV-seronegative. CDR3s include the opening cysteine and the closing phenylalanine or tryptophan. A D gene is named only where the DNA matches it firmly. Only part of the rows carry a size: once, few, many, or a class if the clone is expanded.

d_call	v_call	j_call	clone_size	cdr3_nt	cdr3_aa
-	TRBV14	TRBJ1-3	-	TGTGCCAGCAGCGCGGCCCCAACAGGGTCCTACTCTGGAAACACCATATATTTT	CASSAAPTGSYSGNTIYF
TRBD1	TRBV5-1	TRBJ1-6	-	TGCGCCAGCAGCCCCAGGGACAGGGTACCCTCACCCCTCCACTTT	CASSPRDRVPSPLHF
-	TRBV5-1	TRBJ1-2	-	TGCGCCAGCAGCATCCCCCCGAGACAGCGTGGGCAAAGACAAAAGCGGGCTGGCTACACCTTC	CASSIPPRQRGQRQKRAGYTF
-	TRBV25-1	TRBJ2-3	-	TGTGCCAGCAGTGAAGGGGGCGGAGATACGCAGTATTTT	CASSEGGGDTQYF
-	TRBV2	TRBJ1-3	-	TGTGCCAGCAGTGGCCCGGGTACTGGAAACACCATATATTTT	CASSGPGTGNTIYF
TRBD2	TRBV10-2	TRBJ2-5	-	TGCGCCAGCAGTGAGTGGGGCGGGGGAGCACAAGAGACCCAGTACTTC	CASSEWGGGAQETQYF
-	TRBV4-1	TRBJ1-2	-	TGCGCCAGCAGCCAAGAGCCTGTGCAGGGAAGCGATGGCTACACCTTC	CASSQEPVQGSDGYTF
-	TRBV18	TRBJ1-1	-	TGTGCCAGCTCACCACTCACCAGGGCTGAAGCTTTCTTT	CASSPLTRAEAFF
-	TRBV19	TRBJ1-4	-	TGTGCCAGTAGTCCCGGACACATAGCTGAAAAACTGTTTTTT	CASSPGHIAEKLFF
-	TRBV6-6	TRBJ1-1	-	TGTGCCAGCAGTTACAGGGGCATGAACACTGAAGCTTTCTTT	CASSYRGMNTEAFF
-	TRBV11-2	TRBJ1-2	-	TGTGCCAGCAGCTTAGGCGGGGATTCTAACTATGGCTACACCTTC	CASSLGGDSNYGYTF
-	TRBV5-1	TRBJ2-3	-	TGCGCCAGCAGCTTGACAGGCCTTAGCACAGATACGCAGTATTTT	CASSLTGLSTDTQYF
-	TRBV29-1	TRBJ2-5	-	TGCAGCGTTGCGGGGACTCGAGGGGAGACCCAGTACTTC	CSVAGTRGETQYF
-	TRBV2	TRBJ1-6	-	TGTGCCAGCAGTGACCCCAGCGGTTCGTCACCCCTCCACTTT	CASSDPSGSSPLHF
TRBD1	TRBV7-9	TRBJ1-1	-	TGTGCCAGCAGCCTAGGACAGGGATCGTTCACTGAAGCTTTCTTT	CASSLGQGSFTEAFF
-	TRBV6-1	TRBJ1-1	-	TGTGCCAGCAGTGGGGGGGGAGGAGCTGAAGCTTTCTTT	CASSGGGGAEAFF
-	TRBV19	TRBJ1-2	-	TGTGCCAGTAGTATTTTCAGAAACTATGGCTACACCTTC	CASSIFRNYGYTF
TRBD2	TRBV27	TRBJ2-3	-	TGTGCCAGCCGTCCTAGCGGGGCAGATACGCAGTATTTT	CASRPSGADTQYF
TRBD1	TRBV18	TRBJ1-1	-	TGTGCCAGCTCACCAAGGACAGGGACTGAAGCTTTCTTT	CASSPRTGTEAFF
-	TRBV6-5	TRBJ1-1	-	TGTGCCAGCAGAGCACCCTATGACACTGAAGCTTTCTTT	CASRAPYDTEAFF
TRBD2	TRBV11-3	TRBJ2-2	few	TGTGCCAGCAGCTTCTCTAGCGGGGGTTTCTACGACACCGGGGAGCTGTTTTTT	CASSFSSGGFYDTGELFF
TRBD1	TRBV5-1	TRBJ2-7	-	TGCGCCAGCAGCCCCGTTGCCGCCGGGACAGGGGGCTACGAGCAGTACTTC	CASSPVAAGTGGYEQYF
TRBD2	TRBV5-1	TRBJ2-1	few	TGCGCCAGCAGCAGTATTGAGGTAGCGGGGGGTTACAATGAGCAGTTCTTC	CASSSIEVAGGYNEQFF
-	TRBV5-6	TRBJ1-2	-	TGTGCCAGCAGCTTGGTGGGCAGGGTAGACTATGGCTACACCTTC	CASSLVGRVDYGYTF
-	TRBV7-6	TRBJ1-2	-	TGTGCCAGCAGCCCGATTATACTGACACCCTTAGGAGGCTACACCTTC	CASSPIILTPLGGYTF
-	TRBV5-1	TRBJ1-5	-	TGCGCCAGCAGCTTGTCGGACAGTAGCAATCAGCCCCAGCATTTT	CASSLSDSSNQPQHF
TRBD1	TRBV19	TRBJ2-7	-	TGTGCCAGTAGCCCGACAGGGGGCGGGAGGTACGAGCAGTACTTC	CASSPTGGGRYEQYF
-	TRBV19	TRBJ1-1	-	TGTGCCAGTAGTATGCAGGAGAACACTGAAGCTTTCTTT	CASSMQENTEAFF
-	TRBV6-5	TRBJ1-1	-	TGTGCCAGCAGTTATACAGCGAACACTGAAGCTTTCTTT	CASSYTANTEAFF
TRBD2	TRBV6-1	TRBJ2-7	few	TGTGCCAGCAGGGATCTAGCGGGGGGACCCTACGAGCAGTACTTC	CASRDLAGGPYEQYF
-	TRBV5-1	TRBJ2-2	-	TGCGCCAGCAGCAACGGGGGAAGCACCGGGGAGCTGTTTTTT	CASSNGGSTGELFF
-	TRBV7-6	TRBJ2-5	-	TGTGCCAGCAGCTTGGAGGTCAGAGGGGAGACCCAGTACTTC	CASSLEVRGETQYF
TRBD2	TRBV5-4	TRBJ2-5	few	TGTGCCAGCAGCCTACTAGCGGGGGGTGGAGAGACCCAGTACTTC	CASSLLAGGGETQYF
-	TRBV7-8	TRBJ2-1	once	TGTGCCAGCAGCCCCAGGGCGAATGAGCAGTTCTTC	CASSPRANEQFF
-	TRBV18	TRBJ1-5	-	TGTGCCAGCTCACGAGGTAGGAGCAATCAGCCCCAGCATTTT	CASSRGRSNQPQHF
-	TRBV11-2	TRBJ1-3	-	TGTGCCAGCAGCTTCCGCGGGACCTCTGGAAACACCATATATTTT	CASSFRGTSGNTIYF
-	TRBV5-1	TRBJ1-1	once	TGCGCCAGCAGCCAAACCGGAGGGATGGTCACTGAAGCTTTCTTT	CASSQTGGMVTEAFF
-	TRBV7-2	TRBJ1-1	-	TGTGCCAGCAGCTTAGATTTGCAGGGGCTGTCCTTT	CASSLDLQGLSF
TRBD2	TRBV11-2	TRBJ2-7	-	TGTGCCAGCAGCTTAGTCGGCAGGGCGGGGGACGAGCAGTACTTC	CASSLVGRAGDEQYF
-	TRBV5-6	TRBJ2-3	-	TGTGCCAGCAGCTTGGGACCGACTAGCACAGATACGCAGTATTTT	CASSLGPTSTDTQYF
-	TRBV7-6	TRBJ2-5	-	TGTGCCAGCAGCCCTTCTTACCAAGAGACCCAGTACTTC	CASSPSYQETQYF
-	TRBV7-2	TRBJ2-2	-	TGTGCCAGCAGCGGTGCCCGTCGACAGCAAAAGGGCGGGGAGCTGTTTTTT	CASSGARRQQKGGELFF
-	TRBV30	TRBJ1-1	-	TGTGCCGGGGGGCGGGGGATTACGGACACTGAAGCTTTCTTT	CAGGRGITDTEAFF
TRBD1	TRBV5-1	TRBJ1-2	-	TGCGCCAGCAGCTTGGCCGTCGGGGACAGGGGAAATGGCTACACCTTC	CASSLAVGDRGNGYTF
-	TRBV27	TRBJ1-5	-	TGTGCCAGCAGTTTGTACGGGGGAGACAATCAGCCCCAGCATTTT	CASSLYGGDNQPQHF
-	TRBV5-1	TRBJ2-1	-	TGCGCCAGCAGCCTTAGCGGTGCCTACAATGAGCAGTTCTTC	CASSLSGAYNEQFF
-	TRBV6-4	TRBJ1-1	-	TGTGCCAGCAGTGACTCGGGACTCCCGAACACTGAAGCTTTCTTT	CASSDSGLPNTEAFF
-	TRBV6-1	TRBJ2-3	-	TGTGCCAGCAGTGAACAGTACGGGGATACGCAGTATTTT	CASSEQYGDTQYF
TRBD1	TRBV11-2	TRBJ1-1	-	TGTGCCAGCAGCTTAGATATGGGACAGAAAGCTTTCTTT	CASSLDMGQKAFF
-	TRBV5-1	TRBJ2-7	-	TGCGCCAGCAGCAGCACGGGGAGCTACGAGCAGTACTTC	CASSSTGSYEQYF
TRBD1	TRBV19	TRBJ2-6	-	TGTGCCAGTATGGACAGGGGGCTTCGTGGGGCCAACGTCCTGACTTTC	CASMDRGLRGANVLTF
TRBD1	TRBV2	TRBJ1-5	few	TGTGCCAGCAGAGGGACAGGGATCAATCAGCCCCAGCATTTT	CASRGTGINQPQHF
TRBD1	TRBV6-5	TRBJ1-1	-	TGTGCCAGCAGTTACTGGGGGCGACAGGGAGGCACTGAAGCTTTCTTT	CASSYWGRQGGTEAFF
TRBD2	TRBV10-2	TRBJ2-7	-	TGCGCCAGCAGTCCCCTAATCACGGGGGGCGAGCAGTACTTC	CASSPLITGGEQYF
-	TRBV6-6	TRBJ1-1	-	TGTGCCAGCAACAACCTACAGAGAGTGAACACTGAAGCTTTCTTT	CASNNLQRVNTEAFF
-	TRBV7-9	TRBJ2-5	-	TGTTCCAGCACCCAGACCCGGGGATACCAAGAGACCCAGTACTTC	CSSTQTRGYQETQYF
TRBD1	TRBV10-3	TRBJ2-2	-	TGTGCCATCACCAAGGACAGGGGTGGGAACACCGGGGAGCTGTTTTTT	CAITKDRGGNTGELFF
-	TRBV25-1	TRBJ1-2	-	TGTGCCAGCAGTTCAACCCAGGGTTTGCGAGGCTACACCTTC	CASSSTQGLRGYTF
-	TRBV5-4	TRBJ1-1	-	TGTGCCAGCAGCTCAACACGCGAGGGAGGATTAGCTTTCTTT	CASSSTREGGLAFF